This TCR beta chain comes out of a study of Tregs in tolerant kidney transplant recipients. Assay used: immunoSEQ multiplex PCR; TCRdb lists only in-frame clones, some missing. The sample includes tens of thousands of clones, about 83% of them seen just once. From germline, CDR1 is SGHTA and CDR2 FQGNSA. CDR3 length equals 15 residues. V lost 1 base to trimming and J lost 0 bases, with 8 bases between them. Points on this clone: As yet, its antigen is unknown.

Broader study findings: Findings come from small patient numbers and require larger validation. The most relevant donor-specific Treg TCRbeta repertoire apparently came from expansion with activated donor B cells. This study did not directly address biological reproducibility.

Thawed PBMCs were FACS-sorted into unstimulated CD4+CD25+CD127- regulatory T cells, CD4+CD25- non-regulatory cells, CD4 and CD8 cells. What was sequenced was CD4+ T cells from blood. V and J are TRBV7-2 and TRBJ2-3; D unclear. The TCR was taken from a human donor in good health. The CDR3 nucleotides are TGTGCCAGCAGCTTAGTTTCCAGAAGCACAGATACGCAGTATTTT. Its protein is CASSLVSRSTDTQYF.